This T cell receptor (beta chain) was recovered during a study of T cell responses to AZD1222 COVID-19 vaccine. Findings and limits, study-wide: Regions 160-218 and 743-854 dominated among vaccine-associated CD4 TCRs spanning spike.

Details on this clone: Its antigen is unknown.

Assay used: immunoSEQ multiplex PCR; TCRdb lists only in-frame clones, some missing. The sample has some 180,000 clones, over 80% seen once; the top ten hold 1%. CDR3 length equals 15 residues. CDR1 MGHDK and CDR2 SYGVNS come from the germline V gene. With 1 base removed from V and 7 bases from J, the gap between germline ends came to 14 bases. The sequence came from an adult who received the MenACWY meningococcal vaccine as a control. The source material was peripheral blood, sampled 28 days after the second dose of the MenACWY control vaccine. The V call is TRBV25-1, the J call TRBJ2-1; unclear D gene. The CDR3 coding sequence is TGTGCCAGCAGTGAATCTGGGATAGGGCGAAATGAGCAGTTCTTC. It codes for CASSESGIGRNEQFF.